This TCR beta chain was identified in a study of shared clonotypes between healthy human individuals. This clone came up a few times. There are 15 residues in the CDR3. From germline, CDR1 is SGHRS and CDR2 YFSETQ. With 8 bases removed from V and 4 bases from J, the gap between germline ends came to 19 bases. Data came from immunoSEQ multiplex PCR; TCRdb stores just in-frame clones and leaves some out. The sample gives 300,000 or so clones, roughly 70% of which show up once; approximately 10% is in the top ten. Input material: memory CD4+ T cells sorted from blood. The subset here: CD45RA-negative fraction. The genes are TRBV5-1 and TRBJ1-5, with a tentative D call TRBD1 (5 bases). The sequence derives from a man under 40 in good health. The DNA for the CDR3 is TGCGCCAGGATGTGGGGACGCTTTCCAAATCAGCCCCAGCATTTT. Translated: CARMWGRFPNQPQHF.